This T cell receptor (beta chain) was captured by sequencing in a study of T cells in Graves' hyperthyroidism and ophthalmopathy. Across the whole study: The authors collected peripheral blood at initial diagnosis, before any treatment.

To note about this clonotype: Its antigen is unidentified.

RNA transcripts gave rise to amplified TCR beta CDR3 regions. The HTBI primer set was used in a first-round RT-PCR of the TCR CDR3. TCRdb re-derived calls from the multiplex PCR reads in MiXCR, one entry per CDR3 protein. The table shows 450,000 to 650,000 distinct CDR3 sequences, with 15% to 20% occurring only once. Study-level results: Blood also carried most thyroid clonotypes expanded above 0.001. In validation, the model predicted ophthalmopathy. These predictions came a median about 6.8 months before onset. Ophthalmopathy cases were set apart from stable hyperthyroidism by a 13 V-J model.

The germline gives CDR1 MNHNS, CDR2 SASEGT. This CDR3 has 17 residues. Trimming cost V 6 bases and J 7 bases, with 24 bases left between them. This clonotype was obtained from a woman aged 18-35 years with Graves' ophthalmopathy. The genes are TRBV6-1 and TRBJ1-4, with D maybe TRBD1 (6 bases). The sample comprised blood. The CDR3 region is CASSYRGFGGVTEKLFF. The CDR3 nucleotides read TGTGCCAGCAGCTATCGGGGTTTTGGGGGCGTTACTGAAAAACTGTTTTTT.